This T cell receptor beta chain appears in the sequencing data of a study of siplizumab effects on memory and regulatory T cells. A remark on this clone: Antigen: not known.

Each sample contributed roughly 100,000 TCR templates to the assay. TCRdb keeps only in-frame clones here, not all; method: immunoSEQ multiplex PCR. The sample has roughly 62,000 clones, approximately 93% seen once. The study's findings and limits: Contribution to the alloresponse seemed major for naive T cells, which also seemed more diverse than memory cells. Unstimulated subsets captured only a minor fraction of alloreactive clones. Suppressive activity of Tregs proliferating in siplizumab cultures remained unconfirmed.

The sample comprised CD8+ T cells sorted from blood. The TCR comes from a human donor in good health.

The CDR3 region is CASSIPPGNTEAFF. The CDR3, as DNA: TGTGCCAGTAGTATCCCCCCAGGAAACACTGAAGCTTTCTTT. This chain uses TRBV19 with TRBJ1-1; D call uncertain. The germline gives CDR1 LNHDA, CDR2 SQIVND (reference sequence). Between the trimmed V and J ends, which lost 3 bases and 2 bases, there was a span of 10 bases. The CDR3 length is 14 residues.